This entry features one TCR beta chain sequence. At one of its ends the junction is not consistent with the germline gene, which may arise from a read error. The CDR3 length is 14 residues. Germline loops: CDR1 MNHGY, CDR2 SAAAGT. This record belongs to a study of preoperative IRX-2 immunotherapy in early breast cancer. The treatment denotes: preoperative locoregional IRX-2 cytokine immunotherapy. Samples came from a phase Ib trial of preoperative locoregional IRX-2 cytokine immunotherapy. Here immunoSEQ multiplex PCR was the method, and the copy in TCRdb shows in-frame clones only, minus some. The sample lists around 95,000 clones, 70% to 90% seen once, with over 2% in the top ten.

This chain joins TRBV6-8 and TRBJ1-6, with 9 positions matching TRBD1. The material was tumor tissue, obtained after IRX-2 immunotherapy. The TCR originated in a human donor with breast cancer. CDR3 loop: CAISAGTGKSPLHF. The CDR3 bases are TGTGCCATCAGTGCCGGGACAGGGAAATCACCCCTCCACTTT.